One T cell receptor beta chain is described in this entry. The antigen remains undetermined. This CDR3 spans 16 amino acids. Germline CDR1 and CDR2: SGHTA and FQGNSA. Trimming cost V 5 bases and J 8 bases; bases outside gene matches: 8. This specimen belongs to a study of regulatory T cells in long-lasting Graves disease. Notes on the study in general: Persistent disease was characterized by preferential usage of TRBV28, TRBJ1-2 and TRBJ2-5.

Time point of the sample: newly diagnosed GD, antithyroid drugs for less than 3 months. From RNA extracted from PBMCs, the TCR library was made. TCR beta libraries were built with iRepertoire HTBI primers and Arm-PCR of CDR3 regions. Methods used by the authors: From all samples, identification returned over 11 TRBJ and 60 to 80 TRBV segments. TCRdb analysed the multiplex PCR reads with MiXCR anew, one entry per CDR3 protein. The authors' filters were not applied to this entry. The sample lists roughly 560,000 distinct CDR3 sequences, about 12% occurring once. These same records also appear under a second study, on T cells in Graves' hyperthyroidism and ophthalmopathy. That study reports: Within blood appeared most thyroid clonotypes that had expanded above 0.001. In validation, the model predicted ophthalmopathy. These predictions came a median approximately six months before onset.

This chain uses TRBV7-2 with TRBJ2-1; 14 nucleotides agree with TRBD2. The source material was peripheral blood mononuclear cells (PBMCs), sampled at new diagnosis, from a patient treated with antithyroid drugs. This TCR was recovered from a woman in her twenties or thirties with Graves disease. The CDR3 DNA sequence: TGTGCCAGCAGCACCCGGACTAGCGGGAGGTTCTATGAGCAGTTCTTC. Its protein product is CASSTRTSGRFYEQFF.